The T cell receptor beta chain under discussion was sequenced for a study of blood T cell repertoires in COVID-19. The wider study: Researchers got acute and convalescent COVID-19 samples from the United States, Italy and Spain.

Profiled with immunoSEQ multiplex PCR; TCRdb holds only in-frame clones, not every one. Among some 220,000 clones, 84% were seen once, and the ten largest hold 2% to 2.5%. This CDR3 comprises 16 residues. Germline V gene lookup returns CDR1 SGHTA and CDR2 FQGNSA. V dropped 5 bases and J dropped 3 bases, with 19 bases sitting between them. The sequence derives from a woman aged 55-69 years with acute or convalescent COVID-19. Sequencing was performed on peripheral blood. The V gene is TRBV7-2, the J gene TRBJ1-2, with D possibly TRBD1 on 5 matching bases. CDR3 protein: CASSPSGGMGHYGYTF. The CDR3 DNA follows: TGTGCCAGCAGCCCTTCGGGGGGAATGGGCCACTATGGCTACACCTTC.